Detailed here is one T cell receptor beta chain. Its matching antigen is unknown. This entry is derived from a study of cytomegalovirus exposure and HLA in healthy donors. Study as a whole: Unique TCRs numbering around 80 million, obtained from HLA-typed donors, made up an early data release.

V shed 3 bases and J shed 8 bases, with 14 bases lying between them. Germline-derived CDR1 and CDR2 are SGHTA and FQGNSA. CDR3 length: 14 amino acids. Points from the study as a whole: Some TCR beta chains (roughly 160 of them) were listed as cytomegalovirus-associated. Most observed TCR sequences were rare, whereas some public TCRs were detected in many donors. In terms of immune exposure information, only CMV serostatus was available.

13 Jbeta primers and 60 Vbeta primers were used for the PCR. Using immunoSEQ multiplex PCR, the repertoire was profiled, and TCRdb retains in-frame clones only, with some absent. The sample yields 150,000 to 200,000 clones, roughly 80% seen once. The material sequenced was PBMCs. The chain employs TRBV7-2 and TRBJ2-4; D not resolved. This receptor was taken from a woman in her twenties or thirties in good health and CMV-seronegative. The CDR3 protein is CASSLARREDIQYF. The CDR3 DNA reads TGTGCCAGCAGCTTGGCACGTAGAGAGGACATTCAGTACTTC.